These T cell receptor beta chains were read from a single sample in a study of identical twins. MiXCR was run by TCRdb on the 5' RACE reads, yielding one entry per CDR3 protein. The data contain about 390,000 distinct CDR3 sequences, approximately 8.8% of them singletons. Sequenced material: naive T cells sorted from blood. The receptors stem from a woman aged 45-65 years in good health. Both conserved end residues are part of each CDR3. The D gene is left open where the match is weak. Part of the rows lack a size; the others show once, few, many or a class for expanded clones.

size,V,J,D,CDR3,DNA
-,TRBV11-2,TRBJ2-7,-,CASSLVAPRREHSYEQYF,TGTGCCAGCAGCTTAGTAGCCCCCCGCAGGGAGCATTCCTACGAGCAGTACTTC
many,TRBV5-5,TRBJ2-1,-,CASSFRSGDNEQFF,TGTGCCAGCAGCTTTCGTTCTGGGGACAATGAGCAGTTCTTC
-,TRBV15,TRBJ1-5,-,CATSFRRDQPQHF,TGTGCCACCAGCTTCAGGAGGGATCAGCCCCAGCATTTT
many,TRBV10-3,TRBJ1-6,-,CAIKSGDNSPLHF,TGTGCCATCAAGTCAGGGGACAATTCACCCCTCCACTTT
-,TRBV29-1,TRBJ1-2,TRBD1,CSAGTGVNLYGYTF,TGCAGCGCGGGGACAGGGGTTAACCTCTATGGCTACACCTTC
-,TRBV20-1,TRBJ2-1,TRBD2,CSARRWGGIDEQFF,TGCAGTGCTAGGAGGTGGGGGGGGATAGATGAGCAGTTCTTC
many,TRBV25-1,TRBJ2-5,-,CASSDPRGGGGETQYF,TGTGCCAGCAGTGACCCTAGGGGGGGCGGTGGGGAGACCCAGTACTTC
-,TRBV7-9,TRBJ2-1,TRBD2,CATSGTSGTHNEQFF,TGTGCCACCTCTGGGACTAGCGGGACCCACAATGAGCAGTTCTTC
few,TRBV20-1,TRBJ2-1,-,CSAPNWGTVTYNEQFF,TGCAGTGCCCCTAACTGGGGGACTGTCACCTACAATGAGCAGTTCTTC
many,TRBV11-2,TRBJ1-1,-,CASSYYTEAFF,TGTGCCAGCAGCTATTACACTGAAGCTTTCTTT
-,TRBV29-1,TRBJ2-1,-,CSVVERIDEQFF,TGCAGCGTTGTAGAGAGGATCGATGAGCAGTTCTTC
-,TRBV7-7,TRBJ1-5,TRBD1,CASSPGTGRIPHQPQHF,TGTGCTAGCAGCCCAGGGACAGGGAGGATCCCCCATCAGCCCCAGCATTTT
once,TRBV20-1,TRBJ2-5,TRBD2,CSASPTSGRETQYF,TGCAGTGCTAGCCCGACTAGCGGGAGGGAGACCCAGTACTTC
few,TRBV7-8,TRBJ2-1,-,CASSPDLLGEQFF,TGTGCCAGCAGCCCTGACCTGCTGGGTGAGCAGTTCTTC
-,TRBV23-1,TRBJ2-4,-,CASSHIVPGWHKNIQYF,TGCGCCAGCAGTCATATAGTTCCAGGGTGGCACAAAAACATTCAGTACTTC
few,TRBV2,TRBJ1-1,-,CASDSNTEAFF,TGTGCCAGCGACAGCAACACTGAAGCTTTCTTT
-,TRBV14,TRBJ2-3,-,CASSQTTAVLSGVTQYF,TGTGCCAGCAGCCAAACGACGGCGGTGCTGTCTGGTGTTACGCAGTATTTT
-,TRBV3-1,TRBJ2-3,-,CASSQEGAPTDTQYF,TGTGCCAGCAGCCAAGAAGGAGCGCCCACAGATACGCAGTATTTT
few,TRBV20-1,TRBJ2-1,TRBD2,CSAWTSGRRGEQFF,TGCAGTGCTTGGACTAGCGGGAGGCGCGGTGAGCAGTTCTTC
many,TRBV7-9,TRBJ2-6,-,CARQASGANVLTF,TGTGCCAGACAAGCATCTGGGGCCAACGTCCTGACTTTC
-,TRBV12-3/TRBV12-4,TRBJ2-3,-,CASSLINTQYF,TGTGCCAGCAGTTTGATCAATACGCAGTATTTT
many,TRBV9,TRBJ2-2,-,CASSVAQGTGELFF,TGTGCCAGCAGCGTAGCACAGGGCACCGGGGAGCTGTTTTTT
-,TRBV25-1,TRBJ2-3,TRBD2,CASSEYKGLAVDTQYF,TGTGCCAGCAGTGAATACAAAGGACTAGCGGTAGATACGCAGTATTTT
once,TRBV5-1,TRBJ2-3,TRBD2,CASNWGGRDTDTQYF,TGCGCCAGCAACTGGGGCGGGAGGGACACAGATACGCAGTATTTT
few,TRBV10-2,TRBJ2-1,TRBD2,CASSGKRGGLVNEQFF,TGCGCCAGCAGTGGGAAGAGGGGGGGACTAGTTAATGAGCAGTTCTTC
many,TRBV30,TRBJ2-2,-,CAWGGGMNTGELFF,TGTGCCTGGGGAGGGGGCATGAACACCGGGGAGCTGTTTTTT
-,TRBV20-1,TRBJ2-3,TRBD1,CSAKRTGSIDTQYF,TGCAGTGCTAAACGGACAGGGAGCATAGATACGCAGTATTTT
many,TRBV7-8,TRBJ1-5,TRBD1,CASSPGGTGGQPQHF,TGTGCCAGCAGCCCCGGGGGGACAGGGGGTCAGCCCCAGCATTTT
once,TRBV29-1,TRBJ2-1,-,CSVEGGEETQFF,TGCAGCGTTGAAGGGGGAGAAGAGACCCAGTTCTTC
few,TRBV10-3,TRBJ2-7,-,CAISGARVNEQYF,TGTGCCATCAGTGGGGCCCGGGTCAACGAGCAGTACTTC
-,TRBV5-5,TRBJ1-5,-,CASSLDDSLSNQPQHF,TGTGCCAGCAGCTTGGACGACAGTCTAAGCAATCAGCCCCAGCATTTT
-,TRBV20-1,TRBJ2-1,TRBD2,CSAPGLAYNEQFF,TGCAGTGCACCGGGACTAGCCTACAATGAGCAGTTCTTC
few,TRBV3-1,TRBJ1-5,-,CASSQAGRTGNQPQHF,TGTGCCAGCAGCCAAGCAGGCAGAACGGGAAATCAGCCCCAGCATTTT
few,TRBV20-1,TRBJ1-2,-,CSARETDRPYGYTF,TGCAGTGCTAGGGAAACTGACAGGCCCTATGGCTACACCTTC
-,TRBV5-1,TRBJ2-4,-,CASSGGGFQYF,TGCGCCAGCAGCGGAGGCGGTTTTCAGTACTTC
many,TRBV15,TRBJ1-5,-,CATSRDPLGAQNQPQHF,TGTGCCACCAGCAGAGATCCCTTGGGGGCTCAAAATCAGCCCCAGCATTTT
-,TRBV10-3,TRBJ2-2,-,CAIREGRTGELFF,TGTGCCATCAGGGAGGGACGGACCGGGGAGCTGTTTTTT
few,TRBV6-5,TRBJ1-1,-,CASSYDGPGTEAFF,TGTGCCAGCAGTTACGATGGGCCGGGCACTGAAGCTTTCTTT
-,TRBV6-1,TRBJ2-3,TRBD2,CASSETASGRINTQYF,TGTGCCAGCAGTGAAACGGCTAGCGGGAGGATAAATACGCAGTATTTT
many,TRBV12-3/TRBV12-4,TRBJ2-4,TRBD2,CASSLRVRLAGGLAKNIQYF,TGTGCCAGCAGTTTACGGGTGCGGCTAGCGGGAGGCCTAGCCAAAAACATTCAGTACTTC
-,TRBV20-1,TRBJ2-1,-,CSARGGPVSYNEQFF,TGCAGTGCTAGGGGGGGGCCGGTCTCCTACAATGAGCAGTTCTTC
-,TRBV14,TRBJ2-6,TRBD2,CASSQEVGLVISGANVLTF,TGTGCCAGCAGCCAAGAGGTGGGACTAGTTATCTCTGGGGCCAACGTCCTGACTTTC
many,TRBV7-2,TRBJ2-5,TRBD1,CASSRMTGEETQYF,TGTGCCAGCAGCCGCATGACAGGGGAAGAGACCCAGTACTTC
many,TRBV29-1,TRBJ1-1,-,CSVREKGNTEAFF,TGCAGCGTTCGGGAGAAGGGGAACACTGAAGCTTTCTTT
many,TRBV7-8,TRBJ2-5,-,CASSSSSKETQYF,TGTGCCAGCAGCTCCTCCTCGAAGGAGACCCAGTACTTC
few,TRBV20-1,TRBJ2-7,TRBD2,CSASVLAGGDEQYF,TGCAGTGCTAGCGTCCTAGCGGGAGGAGATGAGCAGTACTTC
many,TRBV10-3,TRBJ2-5,-,CAIRAGPPNVETQYF,TGTGCCATCAGAGCGGGCCCCCCGAACGTAGAGACCCAGTACTTC
many,TRBV5-1,TRBJ2-1,-,CASNLADSYNEQFF,TGCGCCAGCAATTTAGCGGACTCCTACAATGAGCAGTTCTTC
few,TRBV6-1,TRBJ2-1,TRBD2,CASASAGGPDEQFF,TGTGCCAGCGCCTCAGCGGGAGGGCCCGATGAGCAGTTCTTC
few,TRBV19,TRBJ2-3,-,CASSKEKFSDRTDTQYF,TGTGCCAGTAGTAAGGAAAAGTTTAGCGACCGCACAGATACGCAGTATTTT
few,TRBV3-1,TRBJ2-1,-,CASSNLAGTRNDEQFF,TGTGCCAGCAGCAACCTAGCCGGAACCCGCAACGATGAGCAGTTCTTC
few,TRBV7-2,TRBJ2-3,-,CASSLLASGSTDTQYF,TGTGCCAGCAGCCTGCTGGCGAGCGGGAGCACAGATACGCAGTATTTT
-,TRBV15,TRBJ2-1,TRBD2,CATSASGSGREQFF,TGTGCCACCAGCGCAAGCGGGAGCGGGAGGGAGCAGTTCTTC
few,TRBV5-1,TRBJ2-3,TRBD2,CASSLTSGRAYGTDTQYF,TGCGCCAGCAGCTTGACTAGCGGGAGGGCTTATGGCACAGATACGCAGTATTTT